This T cell receptor beta chain derives from a study of T cell responses to AZD1222 COVID-19 vaccine. As for the study in general: Samples with a second dose at about 4 or about 12 weeks were pooled together.

Study-wide results and limits: Spike-specific TCR breadth and depth went up after people got two AZD1222 doses. Donors were chiefly white British, with a greater number of females, and clonal diversity was perhaps underestimated.

V gave up 3 bases and J gave up 1 base, with 10 bases separating them. Per the germline V gene, CDR1 is MDHEN and CDR2 is SYDVKM. The CDR3 loop spans 14 amino acids. The method was immunoSEQ multiplex PCR; TCRdb's version includes in-frame clones alone and lacks a portion of them. Among approximately 110,000 clones listed, 65% to 90% were seen once. On this clone itself: Its specificity is not known. Other DNA variants within this sample encode the same CDR3.

The chain carries TRBV28 and TRBJ2-7, with D unclear. The sequence derives from an adult in good health. Material: peripheral blood, obtained on day 0 of AZD1222 vaccination. The CDR3 sequence is CASSLAGLSYEQYF. The DNA for the CDR3 is TGTGCCAGCAGTTTGGCAGGCCTATCCTACGAGCAGTACTTC.